This TCR beta chain derives from a study of shared clonotypes between healthy human individuals (TCRdb year 2020). Concerning the study at large: The cohort included a few men and a couple of women between 18 and 49 years of age. To increase sequencing depth and limit assay-specific biases, different laboratories used diverse techniques to prepare libraries and sequence TCR repertoires. The study deeply sequenced blood TCR repertoires of about five healthy adults to estimate repertoire size and the extent of clonotype sharing between individuals. Each donor's leukapheresis produced roughly between about 0.8 and 10 billion PBMCs. For each donor, three plates each were used for CD4 naive and CD4 memory, two plates were used for CD8 naive, and one plate was used for CD8 memory. The investigation overall reported the following: Across a handful of donors, roughly 5.4% of naive CD4, over 3% of naive CD8, under 2.5% of memory CD4, and roughly 0.41% of memory CD8 clonotypes were shared. Sampling was restricted to blood, and TCR repertoires in tissue are likely to differ from TCR repertoires in blood. Compared with non-shared clonotypes, clonotypes shared by all four sorted-subset donors had higher generation probabilities. Larger estimated clonotype richness was generally found for naive subsets than for memory subsets. Rarefaction of sorted-subset datasets indicated incomplete sequencing despite the large sequencing depth. Based on pairwise subsampling, the degree of clonotype sharing among donors was expected to be affected by sequencing depth. Because the study included a small number of donors, the genetic and exposure-history diversity represented was limited.

Donors were healthy HIV-negative adults with no recently reported acute infections or vaccinations. Every donor was a Caucasian adult living in Nashville, Tennessee, USA. Magnetic negative selection was used to enrich CD4+ T cells, after which naive cells were positively selected on CD45RA and the negative fraction became the memory subset. Blood was obtained by leukapheresis, after which PBMCs were separated by Ficoll-Histopaque density gradient centrifugation and cryopreserved in liquid nitrogen vapor phase. Analytical flow cytometry was used to check the purity and quantity of each magnetically sorted T cell population. Genomic DNA was isolated from each sorted fraction and quantified by UV absorbance on a Nanodrop 2000c. A word on this clone: It has no known antigen specificity. The junction departs from the called germline gene at one end, perhaps through a read error.

Inclusive of the bounding cysteine and phenylalanine, the CDR3 is 16 residues long. CDR3 DNA only is kept here, 48 bases in frame from base 1. The germline V gene yields SGHTS for CDR1 and YDEGEE for CDR2. TCR CDR3 regions were amplified from genomic DNA by multiplex PCR using the deep immunoSEQ assay. Extracted genomic DNA from each cell subset was distributed evenly across all wells of several immunoSEQ 96-well plates, and each plate was treated as a replicate. For sorted subsets, around 0.2 ug genomic DNA, equal to approximately 30,000 T cell genomes, was loaded into each replicate PCR. The purified libraries were quantified using a Qubit 3.0 fluorometer, sized with a Bioanalyzer 2100, and then quantified again using the KAPA Library Quantification kit. A separate single-read 150-cycle Illumina NextSeq 550 flow cell was used to sequence each immunoSEQ 96-well plate. The authors processed their data as follows. The immunoSEQ output contained only junctional sequences without quality scores, so filtering could not match that applied to full-length reads. Sequences were annotated with PyIR, a Python wrapper for IgBLAST v1.9, and V/J genes and CDR3 were assigned using IMGT germline references. Reads with weak V/J assignments (E-value above 1e-6), missing CDR3, stop codons, out-of-frame junctions, or ambiguous translated residues were removed. A V3J clonotype was defined by an identical inferred V gene, J gene, and CDR3 amino acid sequence. To compute the percentage overlap between repertoires, the number of shared unique clonotypes was divided by the size of the smaller repertoire. Three approaches were used to assess repertoire richness: RTK rarefaction, the Chao1 estimator, and Recon v2.1 estimates of unobserved clonotypes. Generation probabilities for all TCRbeta clonotypes obtained by the gDNA method from a handful of donors were computed using OLGA. The clones in this table, taken by TCRdb from immuneACCESS, are in-frame only. Not every clone is retained; where verified, under half of the shortfall comes from an unresolved V gene, and the cause of the rest is unknown. V, J and clone size derive from that table, while D and trimming were established from the DNA sequence. This sample comprises approximately 1,500,000 clones, around 98% of them detected only once. Of the sample, around 0.45% falls within the top ten clones.

The clonotype originates from a man aged 30-40 years in good health. The sample taken for sequencing was naive CD4+ T cells sorted from blood. The cell subset or site label corresponds to: CD45RA+ positively selected. This chain joins TRBV5-8 to TRBJ1-4; too little of a D gene remains to name it. For the CDR3, the sequence is CASRLGLRTENEKLFF. The DNA sequence is given as TGTGCCAGCAGGTTGGGCCTCCGGACGGAAAATGAAAAACTGTTTTTT.